These T cell receptor beta chains were read from a single sample in a study of shared clonotypes between healthy human individuals. Repertoires were generated with immunoSEQ multiplex PCR, while TCRdb's copy carries only in-frame clones and drops some. The sample has approximately 1,500,000 clones, 98% seen once. Sequencing used naive CD4+ T cells sorted from blood. All receptors come from a man in his thirties or forties in good health. Each CDR3 is given without its conserved first and last residue. The size entry is marked missing in some rows and otherwise reads once, few, many or a size class.

V	size	J	CDR3
TRBV19	NA	TRBJ2-1	ASSILSGSVSEQF
TRBV29-1	NA	TRBJ2-7	SVVNRESSYEQY
TRBV5-4	NA	TRBJ2-1	ASSLGGGASGRSPF
TRBV7-8	NA	TRBJ1-1	ASSPRGRATEAF
TRBV28	NA	TRBJ2-1	ASTFLAGGGNEQF
TRBV4-3	NA	TRBJ2-7	ASSQGVGLAGRKGDEQY
TRBV28	NA	TRBJ1-2	AHGSPNYGYT
TRBV29-1	NA	TRBJ2-1	SVELAGGPNEQF
TRBV6-1	NA	TRBJ2-7	ASSESDSFSYEQY
TRBV5-1	NA	TRBJ2-1	ASSPRLAGSYNEQF
TRBV28	NA	TRBJ1-1	ASSLRGARTEAF
TRBV5-1	NA	TRBJ2-2	ASSYGHYTGELF
TRBV9	once	TRBJ1-1	ASSVGSAGGENTEAF
TRBV25-1	NA	TRBJ1-2	ASSELKASYGYT
TRBV28	NA	TRBJ2-3	ASSFQGSSTDTQY
TRBV9	NA	TRBJ2-5	ASSRGLAGVEETQY
TRBV6-5	NA	TRBJ2-2	ASSRRGRIGELF
TRBV5-1	NA	TRBJ1-1	ASSTTGLGTEAF
TRBV11-2	NA	TRBJ2-1	ASSRASVNNEQF
TRBV27	NA	TRBJ2-7	ASTSTGPYEQY
TRBV29-1	NA	TRBJ2-7	SVNVGGIYYEQY
TRBV18	NA	TRBJ2-5	ASSPTGEATQY
TRBV6-6	NA	TRBJ1-5	ASSDRGQPQH
TRBV5-6	NA	TRBJ2-1	ASSEGLAGGGYNEQF
TRBV29-1	NA	TRBJ2-1	SSQNSYNEQF
TRBV21-1	once	TRBJ2-7	ASSKFETVHEQY
TRBV4-3	NA	TRBJ2-7	ASSQEQKSHEQY
TRBV18	NA	TRBJ2-5	ASSPTGGNQETQY
TRBV11-3	NA	TRBJ1-5	ASSFAGSNQPQH
TRBV7-2	once	TRBJ1-1	ASSYMTGYTAF
TRBV7-9	NA	TRBJ1-5	ASSTQGELNQPQH
TRBV7-8	once	TRBJ2-7	ASRLRTSPRGFEQY
TRBV23-1	NA	TRBJ1-2	ASSQSAGDYGYT
TRBV6-1	NA	TRBJ2-7	ASSEEGMDARYEQY
TRBV29-1	NA	TRBJ2-2	SVVGILTGELF
TRBV2	once	TRBJ1-5	ASKERGNQPQH
TRBV28	NA	TRBJ1-4	ASTLGTVNEKLF
TRBV28	NA	TRBJ1-1	ASPARKGPMNTEAF
TRBV11-2	NA	TRBJ2-7	ASGSGLAGSYEQY
TRBV5-4	NA	TRBJ1-3	ASSVGQGTGNTIY
TRBV27	NA	TRBJ1-1	ASKLTGPNTEAF
TRBV7-2	NA	TRBJ2-2	ASSLLGFGELF
TRBV11-2	once	TRBJ2-7	ASSLLTSGRVYEQY
TRBV5-6	NA	TRBJ2-3	ASSLVGTDTQY
TRBV28	NA	TRBJ2-7	ASTYSGSSYEQY
TRBV19	NA	TRBJ2-7	ASSLGYEQY
TRBV5-1	NA	TRBJ2-5	ASSLGIGETQY
TRBV5-1	NA	TRBJ2-3	ASSLSPTDTQY
TRBV7-2	NA	TRBJ2-7	ASAAGVAGAGYEQY